The clone carrying this TCR beta chain was seen repeatedly, ten times or more. The target antigen is unknown. CDR1 and CDR2 from the germline V gene are LNHDA and SQIVND (reference sequence). Deletions cut 3 bases from V and 2 bases from J, with 8 bases between. The CDR3 is 14 residues long. This specimen belongs to a study of CD8+CD57+ T cells in acquired aplastic anemia. Study-level results: Between patients and controls, approximately 29 CD8+ CDR3 sequences were found in common.

Flow cytometry had shown expanded CD8+CD57+ cells in the patients chosen for sequencing. Sampling of blood occurred while the patients had still received no therapy. Genomic DNA constituted the template upon which TCR beta VDJ and CDR3 profiling was performed. TCRdb re-called the reads with MiXCR, one entry per CDR3 protein. The sample records about 180,000 distinct CDR3 sequences, about 60% being singletons. This chain connects TRBV19 to TRBJ2-1; TRBD1 is a possible D gene (5 bases). The source is a human donor with aplastic anemia. Sample: sorted CD4+, CD8+, or CD8+CD57+ T cells (not recorded which) from PBMCs. The CDR3 nucleotides read TGTGCCAGTAGTATCACGGACACCTACAATGAGCAGTTCTTC. Translated: CASSITDTYNEQFF.